This is a list of T cell receptor beta chains from one sample in a study of cytomegalovirus exposure and HLA in healthy donors. Some clones are missing from TCRdb's copy, which holds only in-frame ones; the method was immunoSEQ multiplex PCR. The data show about 120,000 clones, 65% to 90% seen once. The sample taken for sequencing was PBMCs. The receptors were gathered from a woman in her thirties in good health and CMV-seronegative. CDR3s include the opening cysteine and the closing phenylalanine or tryptophan. The order of the fields is V gene, CDR3 length, D gene, clone size, J gene, CDR3 protein, CDR3 DNA. D genes are given only for firm matches. Part of the rows lack a size; the others show once, few, many or a class for expanded clones.

TRBV7-9	14	-	-	TRBJ2-1	CASGTGVSYNEQFF	TGTGCCAGCGGGACGGGAGTATCCTACAATGAGCAGTTCTTC
TRBV28	14	TRBD2	-	TRBJ2-7	CASRPRLASYEQYF	TGTGCCAGCAGACCAAGACTAGCGAGCTACGAGCAGTACTTC
TRBV19	16	-	-	TRBJ2-3	CASSIVGGGLTDTQYF	TGTGCCAGTAGTATAGTTGGGGGCGGGTTGACAGATACGCAGTATTTT
TRBV2	19	TRBD2	-	TRBJ2-5	CASSDQGLAGVGLTETQYF	TGTGCCAGCAGTGATCAGGGACTAGCGGGAGTAGGGTTAACAGAGACCCAGTACTTC
TRBV7-6	16	TRBD2	-	TRBJ2-3	CASSQTSDPSTDTQYF	TGTGCCAGCAGCCAGACTAGCGACCCTAGCACAGATACGCAGTATTTT
TRBV27	15	TRBD2	-	TRBJ2-2	CASRRAGGSTGELFF	TGTGCCAGCAGGAGAGCGGGAGGGAGCACCGGGGAGCTGTTTTTT
TRBV27	14	TRBD1	-	TRBJ1-1	CASSLTGGRTEAFF	TGTGCCAGCAGTCTGACAGGGGGCAGGACTGAAGCTTTCTTT
TRBV7-2	16	TRBD2	-	TRBJ2-7	CASSSLAGGRLYEQYF	TGTGCCAGCAGCTCCCTAGCGGGTGGACGGCTTTACGAGCAGTACTTC
TRBV19	14	-	-	TRBJ2-3	CASSIDSGLDTQYF	TGTGCCAGTAGTATAGACAGCGGGCTAGATACGCAGTATTTT
TRBV5-4	16	-	-	TRBJ2-5	CASSLDVGGGQETQYF	TGTGCCAGCAGCTTGGACGTCGGGGGAGGCCAAGAGACCCAGTACTTC
TRBV7-9	11	-	few	TRBJ2-3	CASSPLDTQYF	TGTGCCAGCAGCCCCTTAGATACGCAGTATTTT
TRBV7-2	16	TRBD2	-	TRBJ2-3	CASSLGAGPRVDTQYF	TGTGCCAGCAGCTTAGGAGCGGGACCTAGGGTGGATACGCAGTATTTT
TRBV9	15	-	-	TRBJ1-2	CASSVGTAARGDYTF	TGTGCCAGCAGCGTAGGGACAGCCGCTCGGGGCGACTACACCTTC
TRBV7-6	15	TRBD1	-	TRBJ2-7	CASSLRGSGGYEQYF	TGTGCCAGCAGCTTAAGAGGGTCAGGGGGCTACGAGCAGTACTTC
TRBV7-9	14	-	-	TRBJ2-5	CASSLSHSPETQYF	TGTGCCAGCAGCTTGTCACATTCCCCAGAGACCCAGTACTTC
TRBV12-5	15	TRBD2	-	TRBJ2-1	CASFAPGLADDEQFF	TGTGCTTCCTTCGCCCCGGGACTAGCTGACGATGAGCAGTTCTTC
TRBV7-2	15	-	-	TRBJ2-7	CASSLEWGAGYEQYF	TGTGCCAGCAGCTTAGAATGGGGCGCCGGCTACGAGCAGTACTTC
TRBV18	14	TRBD1	-	TRBJ2-5	CASSPSGQGETQYF	TGTGCCAGCTCACCATCGGGACAGGGTGAGACCCAGTACTTC
TRBV5-1	13	-	-	TRBJ2-1	CASSLSGEDEQFF	TGCGCCAGCAGCTTGTCCGGGGAAGATGAGCAGTTCTTC
TRBV2	14	TRBD1	-	TRBJ2-7	CASSGDRSSYEQYF	TGTGCCAGCAGTGGGGACAGAAGCTCCTACGAGCAGTACTTC
TRBV10-3	16	TRBD1	-	TRBJ1-5	CAISESTQGQGKPQHF	TGTGCCATCAGTGAGTCGACTCAGGGACAGGGGAAGCCCCAGCATTTT
TRBV7-2	16	-	-	TRBJ1-1	CASSLVMSNAQSKAFF	TGTGCCAGCAGCTTAGTAATGAGCAATGCCCAAAGTAAAGCTTTCTTT
TRBV18	14	TRBD1	-	TRBJ2-1	CASSPGTGNNEQFF	TGTGCCAGCTCACCCGGGACAGGGAACAATGAGCAGTTCTTC
TRBV5-8	15	-	-	TRBJ1-1	CASHRFEYGDTEAFF	TGTGCCAGCCACAGGTTCGAATATGGCGACACTGAAGCTTTCTTT
TRBV5-4	16	TRBD2	-	TRBJ2-2	CASSLVAGRGTGELFF	TGTGCCAGCAGCTTGGTGGCAGGGAGGGGCACCGGGGAGCTGTTTTTT
TRBV13	14	-	-	TRBJ1-1	CASSLSGGPTEAFF	TGTGCCAGCAGCTTATCGGGGGGACCCACTGAAGCTTTCTTT
TRBV28	14	-	-	TRBJ2-7	CASSRTAILYEQYF	TGTGCCAGCAGCCGGACAGCAATATTATACGAGCAGTACTTC
TRBV2	10	-	few	TRBJ2-7	CASSLYEQYF	TGTGCCAGCAGTCTTTACGAGCAGTACTTC
TRBV7-9	16	TRBD2	-	TRBJ2-3	CSSSLGLAGASDTQYF	TGTTCCAGCAGCCTGGGACTAGCGGGGGCCTCAGATACGCAGTATTTT
TRBV4-1	16	-	-	TRBJ2-2	CASTHGPVGWTGELFF	TGCGCCAGCACCCACGGCCCGGTCGGGTGGACCGGGGAGCTGTTTTTT
TRBV6-1	14	-	-	TRBJ1-5	CASRKDSHNQPQHF	TGTGCCAGCAGGAAGGACAGCCACAATCAGCCCCAGCATTTT